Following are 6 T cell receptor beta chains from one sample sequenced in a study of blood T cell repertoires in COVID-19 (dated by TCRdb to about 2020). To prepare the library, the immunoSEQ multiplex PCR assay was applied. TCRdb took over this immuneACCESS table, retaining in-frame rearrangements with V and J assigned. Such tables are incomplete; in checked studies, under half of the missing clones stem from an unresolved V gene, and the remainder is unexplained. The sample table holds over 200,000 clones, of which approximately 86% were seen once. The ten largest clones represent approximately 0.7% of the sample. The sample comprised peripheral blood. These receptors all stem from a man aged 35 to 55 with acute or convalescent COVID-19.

The chain's CDR3 is CASSRTGGGHEQYF. The DNA for the CDR3 is TGTGCCAGCAGCCGAACAGGGGGCGGCCACGAGCAGTACTTC. This chain connects TRBV5-6 to TRBJ2-7; 9 bases agree with TRBD1. Germline CDR1 and CDR2: SGHDT and YYEEEE. The CDR3 has 14 amino acids. Trimming cost V 4 bases and J 5 bases; bases outside gene matches: 7.

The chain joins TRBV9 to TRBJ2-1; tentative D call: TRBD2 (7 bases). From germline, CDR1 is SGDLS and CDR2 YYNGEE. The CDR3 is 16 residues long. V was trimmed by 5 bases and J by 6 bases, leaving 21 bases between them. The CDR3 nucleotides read TGTGCCAGCAGTCTAATCTTGAGGGGGGGAATCAATGAGCAGTTCTTC. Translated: CASSLILRGGINEQFF.

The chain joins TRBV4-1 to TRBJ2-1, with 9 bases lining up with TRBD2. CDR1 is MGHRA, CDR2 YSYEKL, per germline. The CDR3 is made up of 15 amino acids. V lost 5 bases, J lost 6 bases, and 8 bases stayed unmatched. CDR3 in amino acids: CASSGGGGAFNEQFF. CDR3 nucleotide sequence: TGCGCCAGCAGCGGAGGCGGGGGGGCCTTCAATGAGCAGTTCTTC.

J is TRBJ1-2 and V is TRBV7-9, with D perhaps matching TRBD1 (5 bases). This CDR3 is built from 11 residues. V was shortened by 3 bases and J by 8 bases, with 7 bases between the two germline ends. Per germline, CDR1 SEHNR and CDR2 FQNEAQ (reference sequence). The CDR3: CASSLRGGYTF. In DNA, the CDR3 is TGTGCCAGCAGCTTGCGGGGGGGCTACACCTTC.

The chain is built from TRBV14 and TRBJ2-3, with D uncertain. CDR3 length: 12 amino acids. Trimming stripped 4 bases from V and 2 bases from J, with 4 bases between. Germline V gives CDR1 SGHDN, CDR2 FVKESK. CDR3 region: CASSLNTDTQYF. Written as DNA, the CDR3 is TGTGCCAGCAGCCTAAACACAGATACGCAGTATTTT.

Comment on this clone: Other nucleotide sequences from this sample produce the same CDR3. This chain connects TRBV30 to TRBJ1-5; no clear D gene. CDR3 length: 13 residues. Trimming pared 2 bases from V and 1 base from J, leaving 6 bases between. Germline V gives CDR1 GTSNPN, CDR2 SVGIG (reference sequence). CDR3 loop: CAWSPSSNQPQHF. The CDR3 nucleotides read TGTGCCTGGAGTCCTTCGAGCAATCAGCCCCAGCATTTT.